The 32 T cell receptor beta chains in this list originate from one sample, sequenced in a study of T cell responses to AZD1222 COVID-19 vaccine. Method: immunoSEQ multiplex PCR; TCRdb's copy keeps in-frame clones and lacks some. The repertoire holds 100,000 to 150,000 clones, with approximately 84% as singletons. Sequencing used peripheral blood, obtained on day 0 of AZD1222 vaccination. The receptors were gathered from an adult in good health.

This clone was observed a handful of times. V is TRBV6-5 and J is TRBJ1-6; D ambiguous. V was trimmed by 5 bases and J by 7 bases, leaving 9 bases between them. CDR3 size: 13 residues. CDR1 is MNHEY and CDR2 is SVGAGI in the germline V gene. The CDR3 DNA reads TGTGCCAGCAGTACCGGGGAAAATTCACCCCTCCACTTT. Amino acids: CASSTGENSPLHF.

This clone was counted a single time. The chain couples TRBV7-3 to TRBJ2-1; perhaps TRBD1 as D (5 bases). The CDR3 runs to 15 residues. Germline loops: CDR1 SGHTA, CDR2 FQGTGA. Trimming stripped 5 bases from V and 0 bases from J, with 11 bases between. The CDR3 bases are TGTGCCAGCAGCCCCCAGACAGCCTCCTACAATGAGCAGTTCTTC. Translated: CASSPQTASYNEQFF.

The chain uses TRBV7-9 and TRBJ1-6; 7 bases fit TRBD1. CDR1 is SEHNR, CDR2 FQNEAQ, per germline (reference sequence). The CDR3 covers 15 residues. Trimming took 5 bases from V and 7 from J; bases not matched to a gene: 8. For the CDR3, the DNA is TGTGCCAGCAGCCCCATCGGGACAGCAAATTCACCCCTCCACTTT. Residues: CASSPIGTANSPLHF. Full variable domain (missing parts from reference TRBV7-9 and TRBJ1-6): DTGVSQNPRHKITKRGQNVTFRCDPISEHNRLYWYRQTLGQGPEFLTYFQNEAQLEKSRLLSDRFSAERPKGSFSTLEIQRTEQGDSAMYLCASSPIGTANSPLHFGNGTRLTVT.

The chain recombines TRBV5-1 with TRBJ1-1, with 7 bases lining up with TRBD1. Trimming at V came to 3 bases and at J to 0 bases, leaving 2 bases not matched to a gene. The germline V gene has CDR1 SGHRS and CDR2 YFSETQ. The CDR3 is made up of 14 amino acids. The CDR3 sequence: CASSWGQLNTEAFF. The CDR3 DNA is TGCGCCAGCAGCTGGGGACAGCTGAACACTGAAGCTTTCTTT.

The genes are TRBV6-6 and TRBJ2-3, with D possibly matching TRBD2 (6 bases). The CDR3 loop spans 16 amino acids. Trimming took off 2 bases at V and 0 bases at J, with 12 bases between the two ends. Germline CDR1 reads MNHNY; CDR2 reads SVGAGI (reference sequence). This chain's CDR3 is CASSYDGDFSTDTQYF. The CDR3 DNA reads as TGTGCCAGCAGTTACGATGGGGACTTTAGCACAGATACGCAGTATTTT.

This clone was detected only a few times. The chain recombines TRBV5-1 with TRBJ2-2, with 8 bases lining up with TRBD2. The germline V gene encodes CDR1 SGHRS and CDR2 YFSETQ. This CDR3 comprises 15 residues. The ends lost 5 bases at V and 6 bases at J; junction bases unmatched: 9. This CDR3 reads CASRTERGKSGELFF. DNA for the CDR3: TGCGCCAGCAGGACTGAGCGGGGGAAGTCCGGGGAGCTGTTTTTT.

In regard to this clone: The junction and the germline gene differ at one end; a read error may be behind it. V and J are TRBV13 and TRBJ2-5; TRBD2 matches at 8 bases. The CDR3 has 13 amino acids. Germline V lookup: CDR1 PRHDT, CDR2 FYEKMQ (reference sequence). The CDR3 loop is CASRLAGLETQYF. In nucleotides, the CDR3 is TGTGCCAGCAGATTAGCGGGGTTAGAGACCCAGTACTTC. The full variable domain, with the rest looked up from reference TRBV13 and TRBJ2-5, is AAGVIQSPRHLIKEKRETATLKCYPIPRHDTVYWYQQGPGQDPQFLISFYEKMQSDKGSIPDRFSAQQFSDYHSELNMSSLELGDSALYFCASRLAGLETQYFGPGTRLLVL.

The chain couples TRBV7-9 to TRBJ2-5; maybe TRBD1 (5 bases). Trimming removed 6 bases from V and 2 bases from J, with 13 bases in between. Germline V gives CDR1 SEHNR, CDR2 FQNEAQ (reference sequence). The CDR3 runs to 14 residues. CDR3 region: CASRKGWAQETQYF. Here the CDR3 DNA reads TGTGCCAGCAGAAAGGGGTGGGCTCAAGAGACCCAGTACTTC.

The V gene is TRBV9, the J gene TRBJ2-2; no firm D call. Germline V lookup: CDR1 SGDLS, CDR2 YYNGEE. CDR3 length: 13 residues. The V gene lost 0 bases and the J gene lost 7 bases, with 7 bases spanning the gap. In DNA form, the CDR3 reads TGTGCCAGCAGCGTAGTATTGGTCGGGGAGCTGTTTTTT. This encodes CASSVVLVGELFF.

In this sample, this clone turned up once. V is TRBV28 and J is TRBJ1-5; D is undetermined. V lost 8 bases and J lost 1, with 12 bases in between. This CDR3 region has 14 residues. Germline V CDR1 and CDR2: MDHEN, SYDVKM. The CDR3 coding sequence is TGTGCCAGCCTAAGGGATGGAAGCAATCAGCCCCAGCATTTT. As protein: CASLRDGSNQPQHF.

The V and J genes are TRBV6-6 and TRBJ1-1; no reliable D call. Germline CDR1 MNHNY, CDR2 SVGAGI (reference sequence). V was trimmed by 2 bases and J by 8 bases, leaving 18 bases between them. The CDR3 runs 15 residues. CDR3 in amino acids: CASSYEGFGAKEAFF. The CDR3 DNA follows: TGTGCCAGCAGTTACGAAGGGTTTGGCGCGAAAGAAGCTTTCTTT.

The chain joins TRBV28 to TRBJ1-4, with D maybe TRBD1 (6 bases). CDR1 and CDR2 (germline): MDHEN, SYDVKM. The CDR3 spans 15 residues. Trimming shortened V by 1 base and J by 8 bases, and 14 bases separated the two germline ends. CDR3 region: CASSLLTGGEEKLFF. CDR3 sequence (DNA): TGTGCCAGCAGTTTATTGACCGGGGGCGAAGAAAAACTGTTTTTT.

CDR3 DNA sequence: TGTGCCAGCAGCCAAGGTAATCAGCCCCAGCATTTT. It yields the protein CASSQGNQPQHF. The rearrangement links TRBV4-2 to TRBJ1-5, with D uncertain. CDR3 length: 12 residues. The germline V gene has CDR1 LGHNA and CDR2 YNFKEQ. Trimming removed 1 base from V and 4 bases from J, with 2 bases in between.

This clone appeared a few times. The rearrangement uses TRBV7-2 and TRBJ1-2; D is unresolved. Germline-derived CDR1 and CDR2 are SGHTA and FQGNSA. V lost 1 base and J 2 bases, leaving 11 bases between the germline ends. The CDR3 has 15 residues. The CDR3 region is CASSLGRGRNYGYTF. CDR3 sequence (DNA): TGTGCCAGCAGCTTAGGGCGGGGAAGGAACTATGGCTACACCTTC. Looking up the rest from reference TRBV7-2 and TRBJ1-2 gives the full variable domain: GAGVSQSPSNKVTEKGKDVELRCDPISGHTALYWYRQSLGQGLEFLIYFQGNSAPDKSGLPSDRFSAERTGGSVSTLTIQRTQQEDSAVYLCASSLGRGRNYGYTFGSGTRLTVV.

Only one count was recorded for this clone. The chain uses TRBV3-1 (or the pseudogene TRBV3-2) and TRBJ1-2, with a possible D match to TRBD1 (5 bases). CDR1 and CDR2 from the germline V gene are LGHDT and YNNKEL (reference sequence). The CDR3 length is 13 residues. The V gene lost 3 bases and the J gene lost 4 bases, with 9 bases spanning the gap. This CDR3 is CASSHGTAYGYTF. For the CDR3, the DNA is TGTGCCAGCAGCCACGGGACCGCCTATGGCTACACCTTC.

The rearrangement links TRBV27 to TRBJ1-6, with 7 bases lining up with TRBD1. The length of the CDR3 is 15 residues. V shed 6 bases, J shed 9 bases, and the junction held 11 bases outside the gene matches. From germline, CDR1 is MNHEY and CDR2 SMNVEV (reference sequence). The chain's CDR3 is CASSVEQGLGSPLHF. In DNA, the CDR3 is TGTGCCAGCAGCGTCGAACAGGGGCTCGGTTCACCCCTCCACTTT.

The gene calls are TRBV3-1 (or the pseudogene TRBV3-2) and TRBJ1-1; the D is unclear. Germline V gene data show CDR1 as LGHDT and CDR2 as YNNKEL (reference sequence). The V end lost 5 bases, the J end lost 5 bases, and 15 bases lay between the germline ends. This CDR3 has 14 residues. The chain's CDR3 is CASSYGTRGTEAFF. The CDR3 DNA reads TGTGCCAGCAGCTATGGTACCCGGGGTACTGAAGCTTTCTTT.

The chain uses TRBV4-2 and TRBJ2-1; the match to TRBD2 covers 11 bases. Germline loops: CDR1 LGHNA, CDR2 YNFKEQ. V lost 0 bases, J lost 4 bases, and 5 bases stayed unmatched. The CDR3 sequence is 17 residues long. DNA for the CDR3: TGTGCCAGCAGCCAAGATGGGTCTAGCGGGGGGTACAATGAGCAGTTCTTC. Protein: CASSQDGSSGGYNEQFF.

The chain is built from TRBV10-3 and TRBJ1-2, with D possibly TRBD1 on 6 matching bases. The CDR3 has 14 amino acids. Trimming stripped 8 bases from V and 4 bases from J, with 17 bases between. Per the germline V gene, CDR1 is ENHRY and CDR2 is SYGVKD. The CDR3 sequence: CAIREGGSFYGYTF. The CDR3 coding sequence is TGTGCCATCCGAGAGGGGGGCTCCTTCTATGGCTACACCTTC.

V gene TRBV3-1 (or the pseudogene TRBV3-2) combines with J gene TRBJ1-3; maybe TRBD1 (6 bases). CDR1 is LGHDT and CDR2 is YNNKEL in the germline V gene (reference sequence). V lost 2 bases and J lost 2, with 13 bases in between. The CDR3 length is 16 residues. This CDR3 is CASSQTRGTTGNTIYF. CDR3 coding DNA: TGTGCCAGCAGCCAAACCAGGGGTACTACTGGAAACACCATATATTTT.

The V and J genes are TRBV11-2 and TRBJ1-6; 8 bases match TRBD1. This CDR3 comprises 15 residues. Trimming cost V 3 bases and J 9 bases; bases outside gene matches: 7. The germline V gene encodes CDR1 SGHAT and CDR2 FQNNGV. The CDR3 DNA reads TGTGCCAGCAGCTTGATCGGACAGGGTCGTTCACCCCTCCACTTT. Amino acids: CASSLIGQGRSPLHF.

The rearrangement links TRBV7-9 to TRBJ2-7; no clear D. Germline V lookup: CDR1 SEHNR, CDR2 FQNEAQ (reference sequence). V shed 6 bases and J shed 5 bases, with 23 bases lying between them. The CDR3 loop spans 16 amino acids. This CDR3 is CASSHSDGSGRNEQYF. The CDR3 coding sequence is TGTGCCAGCAGTCATTCGGACGGCTCAGGTAGGAACGAGCAGTACTTC.

This clone appeared a few times. The junction departs from the called germline gene at one end, perhaps through a read error. The chain links TRBV7-3 to TRBJ2-6; D is undetermined. The germline V gene has CDR1 SGHTA and CDR2 FQGTGA. This CDR3 has 18 residues. CDR3: CASSGCLDATKSGQRPDF. CDR3 DNA: TGTGCCAGCAGCGGATGCTTAGACGCTACAAAGTCGGGCCAACGTCCTGACTTC.

V and J are TRBV14 and TRBJ2-7; D ambiguous. Germline V CDR1 and CDR2: SGHDN, FVKESK. V was pared by 0 bases and J by 7 bases, with 16 bases between. The CDR3 runs 15 residues. CDR3 amino acids: CASSQERRAMGEQYF. The CDR3 DNA reads as TGTGCCAGCAGCCAAGAAAGACGGGCCATGGGAGAGCAGTACTTC.

DNA for the CDR3: TGCGCCAGCAGCTCCGAAGGGACGGAGACCCAGTACTTC. It specifies CASSSEGTETQYF. The chain has TRBV5-1 and TRBJ2-5; D is possibly TRBD1 or TRBD2 (5 bases each). Germline assignment: CDR1 SGHRS and CDR2 YFSETQ. The CDR3 has 13 amino acids. With 3 bases removed from V and 5 bases from J, the gap between germline ends came to 11 bases.

The chain employs TRBV3-1 (or the pseudogene TRBV3-2) and TRBJ1-1; possibly TRBD1 for D (5 bases). This CDR3 contains 15 residues. Germline V gene data show CDR1 as LGHDT and CDR2 as YNNKEL (reference sequence). Trimming cost V 4 bases and J 2 bases, with 14 bases left between them. In DNA, the CDR3 is TGTGCCAGCAGCCCAATCGGCAGGGCTAACACTGAAGCTTTCTTT. Its protein is CASSPIGRANTEAFF.

This clone has a single count. The chain employs TRBV7-9 and TRBJ1-6; TRBD1 might be the D (6 bases). Germline V gene data show CDR1 as SEHNR and CDR2 as FQNEAQ (reference sequence). The CDR3 loop spans 14 amino acids. V gave up 5 bases and J gave up 2 bases, with 7 bases separating them. The CDR3 spells CASSRDTYNSPLHF. The DNA of the CDR3 is TGTGCCAGCAGCCGGGACACCTATAATTCACCCCTCCACTTT.

The rearrangement links TRBV12-3 or TRBV12-4 to TRBJ2-3; no firm D call. CDR3 length equals 12 residues. V was pared by 3 bases and J by 4 bases, with 5 bases between. For the CDR3, the DNA is TGTGCCAGCAGTTTTGCGGCAGATACGCAGTATTTT. Its protein is CASSFAADTQYF.

This chain uses TRBV5-6 with TRBJ2-7, with no clear D. V was shortened by 4 bases and J by 2 bases, with 7 bases between the two germline ends. The CDR3 totals 12 residues. CDR1 SGHDT and CDR2 YYEEEE come from the germline V gene. The CDR3, as DNA: TGTGCCAGCAGCCACCCGGCCTACGAGCAGTACTTC. The encoded protein is CASSHPAYEQYF. Based on the CDR3 plus reference TRBV5-6 and TRBJ2-7, the full variable domain is DAGVTQSPTHLIKTRGQQVTLRCSPKSGHDTVSWYQQALGQGPQFIFQYYEEEERQRGNFPDRFSGHQFPNYSSELNVNALLLGDSALYLCASSHPAYEQYFGPGTRLTVT.

The chain has TRBV28 and TRBJ1-2; D is uncertain. The CDR3 has 11 amino acids. Germline CDR1 is MDHEN and CDR2 is SYDVKM. Trimming left V 6 bases short and J 8 bases short, with 10 bases between. The CDR3 is CASSPRRGYTF. In nucleotides, the CDR3 is TGTGCCAGCAGCCCCCGCCGCGGCTACACCTTC.

This clone was observed a handful of times. This sequence joins TRBV18 and TRBJ1-2; 8 nucleotides match TRBD1. The V gene's germline CDR1 is KGHSH and CDR2 LQKENI. The CDR3 has 15 amino acids. Trimming took 2 bases from V and 4 from J; bases not matched to a gene: 6. CDR3 sequence (DNA): TGTGCCAGCTCACCAGGGGGACAGGCCTCCTATGGCTACACCTTC. Encoded protein: CASSPGGQASYGYTF.

This chain uses TRBV5-1 with TRBJ2-1; TRBD2 agrees at 7 bases. Germline CDR1 is SGHRS and CDR2 is YFSETQ. The V gene end was trimmed by 1 base and the J gene end by 8 bases; junction bases not matched to a gene: 9. The CDR3 loop spans 15 amino acids. CDR3 protein: CASSLPRGMNDEQFF. CDR3 in DNA: TGCGCCAGCAGCTTGCCGCGGGGGATGAATGATGAGCAGTTCTTC.